This TCR beta chain was identified in a study of blood T cell repertoires in COVID-19. Study details: T cells, B-cell-depleted T cells, or PBMCs supplied cDNA or gDNA.

V was shortened by 6 bases and J by 6 bases, with 9 bases between the two germline ends. The germline V gene has CDR1 MDHEN and CDR2 SYDVKM. This CDR3 is built from 13 residues. Profiled with immunoSEQ multiplex PCR; TCRdb holds only in-frame clones, not every one. The data contain under 350,000 clones, 85% to 90% of them singletons. This clone has more than one count but fewer than ten. The TCR comes from a young man with active or convalescent COVID-19. The sequenced material came from peripheral blood. V gene TRBV28 combines with J gene TRBJ1-6; D is possibly TRBD1 (6 bases). In nucleotides, the CDR3 is TGTGCCAGCAGGGGACAAATTAATTCACCCCTCCACTTT. Translating it yields CASRGQINSPLHF.